This TCR beta chain was sequenced in a study of blood T cells in healthy people across ages. Sample-barcoded 5' priming and a J-beta primer mix drove a second PCR of about 6 to 11 cycles. Each CDR3 protein gets one entry after TCRdb re-called the 5' RACE reads with MiXCR. This sample has some 920,000 distinct CDR3 sequences, with roughly half found just once. This clonotype has a handful of counts. Per the germline V gene, CDR1 is SQVTM and CDR2 is ANQGSEA. V shed 2 bases, J shed 6 bases, and the junction held 3 bases outside the gene matches. The CDR3 sequence is 12 residues long. The sample, roughly 9.1 milliliters of peripheral blood, was drawn from each donor.

The sequenced sample consisted of blood. The TCR was taken from a woman aged 55-75 years in good health. This chain joins TRBV29-1 and TRBJ2-5; 7 positions agree with TRBD2. The DNA for the CDR3 is TGCAGCGTTGAACAGGGAGGGAAGACCCAGTACTTC. This codes for CSVEQGGKTQYF.